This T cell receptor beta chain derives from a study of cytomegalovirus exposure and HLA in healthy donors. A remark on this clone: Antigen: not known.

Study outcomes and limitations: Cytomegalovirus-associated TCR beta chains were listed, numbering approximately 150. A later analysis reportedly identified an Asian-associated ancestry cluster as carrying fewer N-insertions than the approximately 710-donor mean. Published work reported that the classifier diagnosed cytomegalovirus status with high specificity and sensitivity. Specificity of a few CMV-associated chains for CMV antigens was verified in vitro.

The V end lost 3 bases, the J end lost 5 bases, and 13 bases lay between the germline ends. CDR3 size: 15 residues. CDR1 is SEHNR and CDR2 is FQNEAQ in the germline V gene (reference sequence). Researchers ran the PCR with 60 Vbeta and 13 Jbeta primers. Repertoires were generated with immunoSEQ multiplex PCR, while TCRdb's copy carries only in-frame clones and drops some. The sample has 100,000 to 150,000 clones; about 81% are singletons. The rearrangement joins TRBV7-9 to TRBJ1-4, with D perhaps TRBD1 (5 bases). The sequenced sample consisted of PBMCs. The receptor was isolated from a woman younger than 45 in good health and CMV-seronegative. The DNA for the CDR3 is TGTGCCAGCAGCTTGATTGGTCCAGGGAATGAAAAACTGTTTTTT. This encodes CASSLIGPGNEKLFF. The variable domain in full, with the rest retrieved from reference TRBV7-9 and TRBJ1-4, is DTGVSQNPRHKITKRGQNVTFRCDPISEHNRLYWYRQTLGQGPEFLTYFQNEAQLEKSRLLSDRFSAERPKGSFSTLEIQRTEQGDSAMYLCASSLIGPGNEKLFFGSGTQLSVL.